The 20 T cell receptor beta chains below were found in one sample sequenced in a study of T cells in Graves' hyperthyroidism and ophthalmopathy. From RNA transcripts, TCR beta CDR3 regions were amplified. Primed by the HTBI set, a first-round RT-PCR was run on the TCR CDR3. MiXCR, run by TCRdb on the multiplex PCR reads, gives a single entry per CDR3 protein. The sample lists about 480,000 distinct CDR3 sequences, around 14% seen once, with less than 20% in the top ten. Sequencing was performed on blood. Source of these receptors: a woman aged 18-29 years with Graves' hyperthyroidism.

This clonotype was found many times. The CDR3 nucleotides are TGCAGCGGGAGGGGGGAAGAGACCCAGTACTTC. It specifies CSGRGEETQYF. V and J are TRBV29-1 and TRBJ2-5; either TRBD1 or TRBD2 may fit D (6 bases each). In germline, CDR1 is SQVTM, CDR2 ANQGSEA. CDR3 length: 11 residues. The V end lost 7 bases, the J end lost 3 bases, and 9 bases lay between the germline ends.

This clonotype was observed many times. This chain joins TRBV2 and TRBJ1-5; possibly TRBD1 for D (5 bases). The CDR3 sequence is 14 residues long. V was pared by 7 bases and J by 1 base, with 11 bases between. CDR1 SNHLY and CDR2 FYNNEI come from the germline V gene. CDR3 bases: TGTGCCAGCATGTGGGGGGGAAGCAATCAGCCCCAGCATTTT. It codes for CASMWGGSNQPQHF.

There are many counts of this clonotype. The V call is TRBV19, the J call TRBJ1-2; D gene ambiguous. Trimming removed 7 bases at V and 2 bases at J, with 23 bases between. CDR1 is LNHDA, CDR2 SQIVND, per germline (reference sequence). This CDR3 is 17 amino acids long. In DNA form, the CDR3 reads TGTGCCAGTATGAGTTTGGGCACCCGAGGAAACAACTATGGCTACACCTTC. Its protein product is CASMSLGTRGNNYGYTF.

This clonotype has at least ten counts. Sequence at one end of the junction differs from germline and may be a read error. This sequence joins TRBV3-1 and TRBJ2-2; D ambiguous. In germline, CDR1 is LGHDT, CDR2 YNNKEL (reference sequence). The CDR3 is 11 residues long. This chain's CDR3 is CASGHTGELFF. In nucleotides, the CDR3 is TGTGCCAGCGGCCACACCGGGGAGCTGTTTTTT.

The chain has TRBV11-2 and TRBJ2-1, with TRBD2 matching over 7 bases. Per the germline V gene, CDR1 is SGHAT and CDR2 is FQNNGV. Trimming at V came to 3 bases and at J to 7 bases, leaving 6 bases not matched to a gene. The CDR3 loop spans 14 amino acids. The CDR3 sequence: CASSFGLAVNEQFF. The DNA of the CDR3 is TGTGCCAGCAGCTTTGGGCTAGCGGTTAATGAGCAGTTCTTC.

The chain has TRBV4-2 and TRBJ2-4, with D unresolved. Trimming stripped 0 bases from V and 13 bases from J, with 13 bases between. Germline V lookup: CDR1 LGHNA, CDR2 YNFKEQ. The CDR3 sequence is 13 residues long. CDR3 region: CASSQEKAQGQYF. CDR3 nucleotide sequence: TGTGCCAGCAGCCAAGAAAAGGCCCAAGGACAGTACTTC.

This clonotype has at least ten counts. The chain employs TRBV19 and TRBJ1-2; D is uncertain. Trimming took off 5 bases at V and 1 base at J, with 14 bases between the two ends. The CDR3 runs 15 residues. Germline V CDR1 and CDR2: LNHDA, SQIVND (reference sequence). CDR3 amino acids: CASSSETRLNYGYTF. The CDR3 DNA follows: TGTGCCAGTAGTTCTGAAACACGTCTTAACTATGGCTACACCTTC.

This clonotype has only a few counts. J is TRBJ1-6 and V is TRBV25-1; D ambiguous. The CDR3 has 13 residues. Trimming pared 6 bases from V and 0 bases from J, leaving 3 bases between. Germline V lookup: CDR1 MGHDK, CDR2 SYGVNS. The CDR3 loop is CASRGSYNSPLHF. The CDR3 DNA reads TGTGCCAGCAGGGGCTCCTATAATTCACCCCTCCACTTT.

V usage is TRBV11-2 and J usage is TRBJ2-1, with 15 bases identical to TRBD2. CDR3 size: 17 residues. Germline CDR1 and CDR2: SGHAT and FQNNGV. The junction had 8 bases not matched to a gene; V was cut back by 4 bases and J by 7 bases. Written as DNA, the CDR3 is TGTGCCAGCAGCTCTGCCGAAGGACTAGCGGGAGGGAATGAGCAGTTCTTC. It codes for CASSSAEGLAGGNEQFF.

This clonotype was observed at least ten times. This sequence joins TRBV4-1 and TRBJ1-3, with D tentatively TRBD1 (5 bases). Germline values: CDR1 MGHRA, CDR2 YSYEKL. Trimming stripped 1 base from V and 4 bases from J, with 17 bases between. There are 17 residues in the CDR3. The DNA of the CDR3 is TGCGCCAGCAGCCAAGGCCTCCTAACAGGAGCCGGAAACACCATATATTTT. Protein product: CASSQGLLTGAGNTIYF.

This clonotype has a count of ten or more. This sequence joins TRBV6-1 and TRBJ1-1; D uncertain. Trimming stripped 7 bases from V and 5 bases from J, with 11 bases between. Germline-derived CDR1 and CDR2 are MNHNS and SASEGT. The CDR3 runs 12 residues. CDR3 residues: CASKDLSTEAFF. CDR3 sequence (DNA): TGTGCCAGCAAAGACCTGAGTACTGAAGCTTTCTTT.

This sequence joins TRBV12-3 or TRBV12-4 and TRBJ1-1; D possibly corresponds to TRBD1 (6 bases). V gave up 6 bases and J gave up 3 bases, with 17 bases separating them. The CDR3 is 15 amino acids. CDR3 sequence (DNA): TGTGCCAGCAGCCCCGAGGGGGGGGGCTACACTGAAGCTTTCTTT. Residues: CASSPEGGGYTEAFF.

This clonotype occurred many times. This chain connects TRBV30 to TRBJ2-2; no clear D gene. Germline CDR1 is GTSNPN and CDR2 is SVGIG (reference sequence). Trimming stripped 4 bases from V and 0 bases from J, with 12 bases between. The CDR3 sequence is 15 residues long. DNA for the CDR3: TGTGCCTGGACGGCACAGTTCGCGAACACCGGGGAGCTGTTTTTT. Amino acids: CAWTAQFANTGELFF.

This clonotype has more than one count but fewer than ten. The rearrangement uses TRBV27 and TRBJ1-3, with no clear D. V was clipped by 5 bases and J by 8 bases, with 10 bases between them. Germline CDR1 MNHEY, CDR2 SMNVEV (reference sequence). This CDR3 contains 12 residues. The CDR3 DNA is TGTGCCAGCAGTACCCCCGGCCACACCATATATTTT. Protein product: CASSTPGHTIYF.

The genes are TRBV12-3 or TRBV12-4 and TRBJ1-2; unclear D gene. Deletions cut 2 bases from V and 3 bases from J, with 13 bases between. This CDR3 region has 15 residues. CDR3 sequence (DNA): TGTGCCAGCAGTTTATCGGACCCGGGATACTATGGCTACACCTTC. It encodes CASSLSDPGYYGYTF.

This clonotype was observed at least ten times. V and J are TRBV30 and TRBJ2-3; D is undetermined. This CDR3 spans 11 amino acids. In germline, CDR1 is GTSNPN, CDR2 SVGIG (reference sequence). V was shortened by 0 bases and J by 6 bases, with 4 bases between the two germline ends. CDR3 sequence (DNA): TGTGCCTGGAGTGTAAGCGATACGCAGTATTTT. Translating gives CAWSVSDTQYF. Combining the CDR3 with reference TRBV30 and TRBJ2-3 gives the whole variable domain SQTIHQWPATLVQPVGSPLSLECTVEGTSNPNLYWYRQAAGRGLQLLFYSVGIGQISSEVPQNLSASRPQDRQFILSSKKLLLSDSGFYLCAWSVSDTQYFGPGTRLTVL.

This clonotype came up many times. The chain employs TRBV2 and TRBJ2-7; the match to TRBD2 covers 11 bases. The CDR3 is made up of 14 amino acids. Trimming removed 7 bases from V and 6 bases from J; junction bases left unmatched: 8. CDR1 and CDR2 from the germline V gene are SNHLY and FYNNEI. The CDR3 bases are TGTGCCAGCACTAGACTAGCGGGAAGCTTCGAGCAGTACTTC. This gives the protein CASTRLAGSFEQYF. Full variable domain (missing parts from reference TRBV2 and TRBJ2-7): EPEVTQTPSHQVTQMGQEVILRCVPISNHLYFYWYRQILGQKVEFLVSFYNNEISEKSEIFDDQFSVERPDGSNFTLKIRSTKLEDSAMYFCASTRLAGSFEQYFGPGTRLTVT.

This clonotype has only a few counts. A read error is possible here, since a much larger clone lies one base away. The chain couples TRBV10-3 to TRBJ2-7; TRBD2 matches at 12 bases. The CDR3 length is 17 residues. Germline CDR1 ENHRY, CDR2 SYGVKD. The CDR3 sequence: CASIPGLAGHVSYEQHF. In DNA, the CDR3 is TGTGCCAGTATACCGGGACTAGCGGGCCACGTCTCCTACGAGCAGCACTTC.

This clonotype came up many times. This rearrangement joins TRBV30 to TRBJ2-2; D remains ambiguous. Trimming pared 2 bases from V and 2 bases from J, leaving 6 bases between. The CDR3 is 13 amino acids. CDR1 is GTSNPN, CDR2 SVGIG, per germline (reference sequence). The chain's CDR3 is CAWSWSNTGELFF. The CDR3 coding sequence is TGTGCCTGGAGTTGGAGTAACACCGGGGAGCTGTTTTTT.

This clonotype was seen repeatedly, ten times or more. The chain has TRBV6-1 and TRBJ2-3; possible D gene TRBD2, 5 bases. The CDR3 runs 16 residues. The ends were cut back, 2 bases at V and 1 base at J, with 13 bases in the middle. CDR1 MNHNS and CDR2 SASEGT come from the germline V gene. CDR3 in DNA: TGTGCCAGCAGTGAACACCGGGATTTGGGCACAGATACGCAGTATTTT. Translation gives CASSEHRDLGTDTQYF.